The 7 T cell receptor beta chains listed next were all sequenced from one sample in a study of identical twins. One entry per CDR3 protein results from TCRdb running MiXCR on the 5' RACE reads. Among 500,000 to 650,000 distinct CDR3 sequences listed, about 7.6% were seen once. The sample was also reused in another study, on yellow fever vaccine responses in identical twins.

The sequenced material came from PBMCs. The source is a woman younger than 35 in good health.

This clonotype appeared many times. The CDR3 region is CASSLTDNPYNEQFF. Written as DNA, the CDR3 is TGCGCCAGCAGCTTGACGGACAACCCCTACAATGAGCAGTTCTTC. The chain joins TRBV5-1 to TRBJ2-1; tentatively, D is TRBD1 (5 bases). This CDR3 region has 15 residues. The V end was cut by 1 base, the J end by 2 bases, with 10 bases between. Germline V lookup: CDR1 SGHRS, CDR2 YFSETQ.

This clonotype has ten or more counts. The gene calls are TRBV2 and TRBJ2-5; the match to TRBD2 covers 13 bases. This CDR3 has 15 amino acids. With 7 bases clipped from V and 5 bases from J, the junction kept 7 bases outside the gene matches. CDR1 and CDR2 from the germline V gene are SNHLY and FYNNEI. CDR3 sequence (DNA): TGTGCCAGCACCCCGGGACTAGCGGGATCCGAGACCCAGTACTTC. Amino acids: CASTPGLAGSETQYF. The complete variable domain, with remaining parts taken from reference TRBV2 and TRBJ2-5, reads EPEVTQTPSHQVTQMGQEVILRCVPISNHLYFYWYRQILGQKVEFLVSFYNNEISEKSEIFDDQFSVERPDGSNFTLKIRSTKLEDSAMYFCASTPGLAGSETQYFGPGTRLLVL.

V usage is TRBV5-1 and J usage is TRBJ2-5; 7 bases are a match to TRBD2. V shed 6 bases, J shed 2 bases, and the junction held 7 bases outside the gene matches. The CDR3 loop spans 14 amino acids. Germline V gene sequence: CDR1 SGHRS, CDR2 YFSETQ. The CDR3: CASTRGTTQETQYF. The CDR3 DNA reads TGCGCCAGCACCCGAGGGACTACTCAAGAGACCCAGTACTTC. Using reference TRBV5-1 and TRBJ2-5 for the parts outside the CDR3, the full variable domain is KAGVTQTPRYLIKTRGQQVTLSCSPISGHRSVSWYQQTPGQGLQFLFEYFSETQRNKGNFPGRFSGRQFSNSRSEMNVSTLELGDSALYLCASTRGTTQETQYFGPGTRLLVL.

This clonotype was seen repeatedly, ten times or more. The chain carries TRBV5-1 and TRBJ2-3; TRBD2 might be the D (6 bases). Germline-derived CDR1 and CDR2 are SGHRS and YFSETQ. The CDR3 runs to 16 residues. V was trimmed by 4 bases and J by 1 base, leaving 16 bases between them. CDR3 bases: TGCGCCAGCAGCCTCCGGGGAGGAGAGGGCACAGATACGCAGTATTTT. Amino acids: CASSLRGGEGTDTQYF.

The genes are TRBV7-3 and TRBJ2-2; D gene unclear. Trimming shortened V by 4 bases and J by 6 bases, and 12 bases separated the two germline ends. Germline loops: CDR1 SGHTA, CDR2 FQGTGA. The CDR3 consists of 14 residues. CDR3 in amino acids: CASSSSLIAGELFF. The CDR3 region has the DNA TGTGCCAGCAGCTCCTCCCTGATCGCCGGGGAGCTGTTTTTT. Supplemented by reference TRBV7-3 and TRBJ2-2, the full variable domain reads GAGVSQTPSNKVTEKGKYVELRCDPISGHTALYWYRQSLGQGPEFLIYFQGTGAADDSGLPNDRFFAVRPEGSVSTLKIQRTERGDSAVYLCASSSSLIAGELFFGEGSRLTVL.

This clonotype was recorded a few times. The CDR3 loop is CASSGDGFGGTQYF. The DNA of the CDR3 is TGTGCCAGCAGCGGCGACGGATTCGGGGGGACCCAGTACTTC. The chain has TRBV2 and TRBJ2-5; maybe TRBD2 (6 bases). The CDR3 consists of 14 residues. V was pared by 6 bases and J by 7 bases, with 18 bases between. CDR1 SNHLY and CDR2 FYNNEI come from the germline V gene.

In its sample, this clonotype was seen a few times. The gene calls are TRBV4-1 and TRBJ2-4; TRBD1 aligns across 7 bases. CDR3 size: 16 residues. Germline-derived CDR1 and CDR2 are MGHRA and YSYEKL. V lost 1 base and J lost 0; bases outside the gene matches: 3. The CDR3 nucleotides read TGCGCCAGCAGCCAAGGCACAGGGGTAGCCAAAAACATTCAGTACTTC. Translating it yields CASSQGTGVAKNIQYF.